The rows below give T cell receptor beta chains drawn from one sample of a study of sequential checkpoint blockade in melanoma. TCRdb's table, derived via immunoSEQ multiplex PCR, lists solely in-frame clones and lacks some. The sample includes tens of thousands of clones, approximately 91% of them seen just once. Source: CD8+ T cells sorted from blood (inferred from file names), taken from a patient given nivolumab and ipilimumab in sequence. The receptors stem from a human donor with melanoma. CDR3s include the opening cysteine and the closing phenylalanine or tryptophan. The D gene is left open where the match is weak. Some rows mark clone size as missing; the rest say once, few, many or name a class of expanded clone.

clone size	D gene	V gene	J gene	CDR3 protein	CDR3 DNA
NA	NA	TRBV28	TRBJ1-5	CASSLIGGGLDQPQHF	TGTGCCAGCAGTTTAATTGGGGGCGGATTGGATCAGCCCCAGCATTTT
NA	TRBD1	TRBV2	TRBJ2-5	CASREIGGWETQYF	TGTGCCAGCAGGGAGATAGGGGGCTGGGAGACCCAGTACTTC
NA	NA	TRBV4-3	TRBJ2-1	CASSLTSTTYEQFF	TGCGCCAGCAGCCTCACATCGACTACATACGAGCAGTTCTTC
NA	TRBD1	TRBV6-4	TRBJ1-5	CASSENIRGQGPTGNQPQHF	TGTGCCAGCAGTGAAAACATACGGGGACAGGGACCAACGGGCAATCAGCCCCAGCATTTT
NA	NA	TRBV15	TRBJ2-7	CATSRGAERYEQYF	TGTGCCACCAGCAGGGGGGCGGAACGCTACGAGCAGTACTTC
NA	TRBD1	TRBV14	TRBJ1-1	CASSLAGTGALTEAFF	TGTGCCAGCAGCCTGGCCGGGACAGGGGCGCTCACTGAAGCTTTCTTT
NA	NA	TRBV7-9	TRBJ1-5	CASSAEGGFTNQPQHF	TGTGCCAGCAGCGCCGAAGGGGGATTCACCAATCAGCCCCAGCATTTT
NA	TRBD2	TRBV5-1	TRBJ2-5	CASSLEGLVQETQYF	TGCGCCAGCAGCTTGGAGGGACTAGTACAAGAGACCCAGTACTTC
NA	TRBD1	TRBV27	TRBJ2-7	CASGDRNSPYEQYF	TGTGCCAGCGGGGACAGGAATTCCCCCTACGAGCAGTACTTC
NA	NA	TRBV5-4	TRBJ2-7	CASSFLPSHEQYF	TGTGCCAGCAGCTTTTTGCCTAGCCACGAGCAGTACTTC
NA	TRBD1	TRBV27	TRBJ2-3	CASSFVGTGRNTQYF	TGTGCCAGCAGTTTCGTCGGGACAGGGCGGAATACGCAGTATTTT
NA	NA	TRBV9	TRBJ1-1	CASSVGPGMNTEAFF	TGTGCCAGCAGCGTTGGTCCGGGGATGAACACTGAAGCTTTCTTT
NA	TRBD2	TRBV27	TRBJ2-7	CASSFLAGSYEQYF	TGTGCCAGCAGTTTCCTAGCGGGGTCCTACGAGCAGTACTTC
NA	NA	TRBV5-1	TRBJ2-3	CASSLEGAIRDTQYF	TGCGCCAGCAGCTTGGAAGGGGCCATAAGGGATACGCAGTATTTT
once	NA	TRBV6-1	TRBJ1-5	CASSEDSHGGRWDSNQPQHF	TGTGCCAGCAGTGAAGATAGTCATGGAGGGAGGTGGGATAGCAATCAGCCCCAGCATTTT
NA	NA	TRBV30	TRBJ1-1	CAWSVSQVTEAFF	TGTGCCTGGAGTGTGTCCCAGGTCACTGAAGCTTTCTTT
NA	TRBD1	TRBV9	TRBJ1-2	CASSGQGAHGYTF	TGTGCCAGCAGCGGACAGGGAGCCCATGGCTACACCTTC
NA	NA	TRBV9	TRBJ2-7	CASSVGVGAYEQYF	TGTGCCAGCAGCGTAGGGGTAGGGGCCTACGAGCAGTACTTC
NA	NA	TRBV9	TRBJ2-3	CASSAAAGSREDTQYF	TGTGCCAGCAGCGCCGCTGCGGGGTCTCGGGAAGATACGCAGTATTTT
once	TRBD1	TRBV6-5	TRBJ2-3	CASSYRTGGLADTQYF	TGTGCCAGCAGTTACCGGACAGGGGGTTTGGCAGATACGCAGTATTTT
NA	TRBD2	TRBV4-2	TRBJ2-1	CASSQEDFTGGLGNEQFF	TGTGCCAGCAGCCAAGAGGATTTCACGGGAGGCTTGGGGAATGAGCAGTTCTTC
NA	TRBD1	TRBV4-1	TRBJ2-1	CASSQDGTGNFYNEQFF	TGCGCCAGCAGCCAAGATGGGACAGGTAATTTTTACAATGAGCAGTTCTTC
NA	NA	TRBV29-1	TRBJ2-6	CSVEDYGFPGANVLTF	TGCAGCGTTGAAGATTACGGGTTCCCTGGGGCCAACGTCCTGACTTTC
NA	NA	TRBV7-9	TRBJ2-1	CASSRLGNEQFF	TGTGCCAGCAGCCGCCTAGGCAATGAGCAGTTCTTC
once	TRBD1	TRBV29-1	TRBJ2-2	CSVTGTGENTGELFF	TGCAGCGTCACCGGGACAGGAGAGAACACCGGGGAGCTGTTTTTT
NA	TRBD2	TRBV5-6	TRBJ2-7	CASSIYPGTSGRRAYEQYF	TGTGCCAGCAGCATCTACCCCGGGACTAGCGGGAGGAGGGCCTACGAGCAGTACTTC
once	NA	TRBV7-9	TRBJ1-5	CASSRGGGNQPQHF	TGTGCCAGCAGCCGGGGAGGGGGCAATCAGCCCCAGCATTTT
NA	TRBD1	TRBV28	TRBJ1-3	CASSTLRDSLSGNTIYF	TGTGCCAGCAGTACACTCAGGGACAGTCTCTCTGGAAACACCATATATTTT
NA	TRBD2	TRBV7-7	TRBJ2-5	CASSLVPSGETQYF	TGTGCTAGCAGCTTAGTACCTAGCGGTGAGACCCAGTACTTC
NA	NA	TRBV6-6	TRBJ1-1	CASSYSTGLNTEAFF	TGTGCCAGCAGTTACTCAACAGGACTAAACACTGAAGCTTTCTTT
NA	TRBD1	TRBV7-6	TRBJ2-5	CASSPVPGQGTQETQYF	TGTGCCAGCAGCCCAGTCCCGGGACAGGGAACCCAAGAGACCCAGTACTTC
NA	NA	TRBV15	TRBJ2-2	CATSSTATGELFF	TGTGCCACCAGCAGCACTGCCACCGGGGAGCTGTTTTTT
NA	NA	TRBV5-6	TRBJ2-5	CASSLDPEETQYF	TGTGCCAGCAGCTTGGACCCTGAGGAGACCCAGTACTTC
NA	NA	TRBV9	TRBJ1-2	CASSPHGGTGYGYTF	TGTGCCAGCAGCCCCCACGGAGGGACTGGTTATGGCTACACCTTC
NA	NA	TRBV5-6	TRBJ1-4	CASTSGLANEKLFF	TGTGCCAGCACCTCCGGTTTGGCTAATGAAAAACTGTTTTTT
NA	NA	TRBV28	TRBJ2-5	CASSSGETQYF	TGTGCCAGCAGTTCGGGGGAGACCCAGTACTTC